This TCR beta chain is from a study of blood T cells in healthy people across ages. Trimming took off 3 bases at V and 2 bases at J, with 8 bases between the two ends. The CDR3 spans 14 residues. Germline assignment: CDR1 LGHDT and CDR2 YNNKEL (reference sequence). A second PCR of roughly 7 to 11 cycles used a sample-barcoded 5' primer and a J-beta primer mix. TCRdb itself ran the 5' RACE reads through MiXCR, one entry per CDR3 protein. The data show some 1 million distinct CDR3 sequences, with more than 35% seen just once and approximately 19% held by the top ten. The TCR sequence derives from a woman aged 55-75 years in good health. V is TRBV3-1 and J is TRBJ2-1, with D uncertain. Sequencing input: blood. The DNA of the CDR3 is TGTGCCAGCAGCCAGCTGGCTCCCTACAATGAGCAGTTCTTC. Its protein product is CASSQLAPYNEQFF.